This TCR beta chain was recorded in a study of blood T cells in healthy people across ages. Germline CDR1 SEHNR, CDR2 FQNEAQ (reference sequence). CDR3 length: 17 residues. The J segment lost 3 bases and the V segment lost 5 bases, leaving 14 bases of the junction unmatched. Primed by a sample-barcoded 5' primer and a J-beta primer mix, a second PCR proceeded for about 6 to 12 cycles. TCRdb reprocessed the 5' RACE reads with MiXCR, giving one entry per CDR3 protein. This repertoire shows approximately 730,000 distinct CDR3 sequences, roughly 50% found once; its top ten account for roughly 40%. The source is an elderly man in good health. The source material was blood. The chain is built from TRBV7-9 and TRBJ1-2; 8 bases are a match to TRBD1. CDR3 in DNA: TGTGCCAGCAGCGGACAGGGAAGAGCGTGGTTGGACTATGGCTACACCTTC. Protein sequence: CASSGQGRAWLDYGYTF. Supplemented by reference TRBV7-9 and TRBJ1-2, the full variable domain reads DTGVSQNPRHKITKRGQNVTFRCDPISEHNRLYWYRQTLGQGPEFLTYFQNEAQLEKSRLLSDRFSAERPKGSFSTLEIQRTEQGDSAMYLCASSGQGRAWLDYGYTFGSGTRLTVV.